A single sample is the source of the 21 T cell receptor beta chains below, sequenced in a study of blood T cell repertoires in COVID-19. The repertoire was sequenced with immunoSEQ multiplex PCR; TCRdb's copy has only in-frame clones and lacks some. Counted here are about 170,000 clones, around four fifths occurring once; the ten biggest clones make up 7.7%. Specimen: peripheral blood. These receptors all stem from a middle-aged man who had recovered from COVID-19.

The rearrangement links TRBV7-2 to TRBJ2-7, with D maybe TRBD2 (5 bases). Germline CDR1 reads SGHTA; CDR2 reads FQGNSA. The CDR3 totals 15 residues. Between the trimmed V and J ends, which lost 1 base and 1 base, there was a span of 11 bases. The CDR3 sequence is CASSLDRAASYEQYF. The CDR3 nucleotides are TGTGCCAGCAGCTTAGATAGAGCGGCATCCTACGAGCAGTACTTC.

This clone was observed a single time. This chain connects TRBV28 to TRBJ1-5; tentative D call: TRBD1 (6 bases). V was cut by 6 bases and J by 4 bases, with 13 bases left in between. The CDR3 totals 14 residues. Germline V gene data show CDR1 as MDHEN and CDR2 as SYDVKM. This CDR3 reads CASSPGVGNQPQHF. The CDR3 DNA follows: TGTGCCAGCAGCCCAGGGGTGGGAAATCAGCCCCAGCATTTT.

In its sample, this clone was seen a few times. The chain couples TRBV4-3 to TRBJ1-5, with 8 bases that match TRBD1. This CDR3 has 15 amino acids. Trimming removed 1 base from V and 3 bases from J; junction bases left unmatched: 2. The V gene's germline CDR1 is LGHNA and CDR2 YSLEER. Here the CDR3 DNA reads TGCGCCAGCAGCCAAGGGGGACAGGACAATCAGCCCCAGCATTTT. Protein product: CASSQGGQDNQPQHF.

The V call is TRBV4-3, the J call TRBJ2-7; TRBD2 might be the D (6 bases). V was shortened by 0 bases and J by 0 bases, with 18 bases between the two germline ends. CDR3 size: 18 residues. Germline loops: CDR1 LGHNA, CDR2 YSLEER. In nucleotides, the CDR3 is TGCGCCAGCAGCCAAGATAATAGCGGCCTACAGACCTCCTACGAGCAGTACTTC. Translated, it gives CASSQDNSGLQTSYEQYF.

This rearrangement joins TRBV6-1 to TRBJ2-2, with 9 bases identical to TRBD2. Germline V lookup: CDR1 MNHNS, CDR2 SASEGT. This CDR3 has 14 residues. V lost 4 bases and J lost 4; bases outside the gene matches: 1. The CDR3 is CASSVAGVTGELFF. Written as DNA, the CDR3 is TGTGCCAGCAGTGTAGCGGGAGTCACCGGGGAGCTGTTTTTT.

This CDR3 reads CAILAGNGYTF. For the CDR3, the DNA is TGTGCCATCTTGGCAGGGAACGGCTACACCTTC. The rearrangement joins TRBV27 to TRBJ1-2, with D maybe TRBD1 (5 bases). V dropped 10 bases and J dropped 8 bases, with 14 bases sitting between them. The CDR3 has 11 amino acids. Germline CDR1 and CDR2: MNHEY and SMNVEV (reference sequence).

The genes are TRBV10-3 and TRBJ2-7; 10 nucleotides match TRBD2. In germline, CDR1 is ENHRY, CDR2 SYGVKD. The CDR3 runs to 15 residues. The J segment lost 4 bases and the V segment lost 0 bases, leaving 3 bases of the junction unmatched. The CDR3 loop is CAISESLAGEYEQYF. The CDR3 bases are TGTGCCATCAGTGAGTCTCTAGCGGGAGAATACGAGCAGTACTTC.

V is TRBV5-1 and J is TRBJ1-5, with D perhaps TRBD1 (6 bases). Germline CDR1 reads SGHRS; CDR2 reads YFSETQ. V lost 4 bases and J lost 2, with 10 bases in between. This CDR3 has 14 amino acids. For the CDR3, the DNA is TGCGCCAGCAGCCTCAGGGGTGGCAATCAGCCCCAGCATTTT. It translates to CASSLRGGNQPQHF.

The CDR3 spells CASSLPAGGRDEQFF. DNA for the CDR3: TGTGCCAGCAGCTTGCCCGCGGGGGGCCGGGATGAGCAGTTCTTC. The rearrangement links TRBV5-4 to TRBJ2-1, with TRBD2 identical over 8 bases. Germline CDR1 SGHNT, CDR2 YYREEE (reference sequence). The CDR3 has 15 amino acids. Trimming removed 1 base from V and 8 bases from J; junction bases left unmatched: 8. The variable domain in full, completed from reference TRBV5-4 and TRBJ2-1, reads ETGVTQSPTHLIKTRGQQVTLRCSSQSGHNTVSWYQQALGQGPQFIFQYYREEENGRGNFPPRFSGLQFPNYSSELNVNALELDDSALYLCASSLPAGGRDEQFFGPGTRLTVL.

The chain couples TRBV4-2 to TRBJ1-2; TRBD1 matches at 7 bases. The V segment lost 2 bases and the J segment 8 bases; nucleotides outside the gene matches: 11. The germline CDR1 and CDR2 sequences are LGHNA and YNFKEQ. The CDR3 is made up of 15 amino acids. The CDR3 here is CASSQKTGLVPGYTF. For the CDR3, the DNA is TGTGCCAGCAGCCAAAAGACAGGGCTAGTGCCCGGCTACACCTTC.

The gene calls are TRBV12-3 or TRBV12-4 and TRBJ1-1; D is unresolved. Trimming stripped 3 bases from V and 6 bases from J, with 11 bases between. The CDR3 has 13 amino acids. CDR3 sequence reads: CASSFLTGAEAFF. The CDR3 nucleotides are TGTGCCAGCAGTTTTTTGACTGGCGCTGAAGCTTTCTTT.

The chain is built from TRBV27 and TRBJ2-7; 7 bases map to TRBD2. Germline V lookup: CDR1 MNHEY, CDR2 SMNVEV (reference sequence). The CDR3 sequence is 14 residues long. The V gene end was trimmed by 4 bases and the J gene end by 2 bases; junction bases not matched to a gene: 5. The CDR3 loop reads CASSYGGGTYEQYF. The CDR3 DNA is TGTGCCAGCAGTTATGGGGGGGGAACCTACGAGCAGTACTTC.

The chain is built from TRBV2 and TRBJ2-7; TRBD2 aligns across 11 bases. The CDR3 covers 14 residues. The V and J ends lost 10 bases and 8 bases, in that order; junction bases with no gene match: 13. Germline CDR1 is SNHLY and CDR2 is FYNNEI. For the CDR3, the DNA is TGTGCCACCGCAGATCTAGCGGGAGGAAGCAAGCAGTACTTC. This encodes CATADLAGGSKQYF.

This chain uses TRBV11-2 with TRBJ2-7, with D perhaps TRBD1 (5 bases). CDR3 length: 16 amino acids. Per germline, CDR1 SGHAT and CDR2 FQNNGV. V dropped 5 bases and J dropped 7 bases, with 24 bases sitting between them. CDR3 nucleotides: TGTGCCAGCAGCCCAAGAAAGGATACGACAGCGAGGGAGCAGTACTTC. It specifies CASSPRKDTTAREQYF.

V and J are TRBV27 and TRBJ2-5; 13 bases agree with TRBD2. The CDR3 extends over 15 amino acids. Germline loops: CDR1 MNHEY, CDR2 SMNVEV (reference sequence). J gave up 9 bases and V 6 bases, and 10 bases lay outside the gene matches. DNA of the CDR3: TGTGCCAGCAGGGGGGGACTAGCGGGGACCTGGGCCCAGTACTTC. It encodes CASRGGLAGTWAQYF.

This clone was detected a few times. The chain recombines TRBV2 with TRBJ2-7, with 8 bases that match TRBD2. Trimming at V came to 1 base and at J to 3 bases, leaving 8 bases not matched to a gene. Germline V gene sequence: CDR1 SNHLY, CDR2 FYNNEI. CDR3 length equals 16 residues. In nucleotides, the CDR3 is TGTGCCAGCAGTGAAGAAATAGCGGGGAGGGTCTACGAGCAGTACTTC. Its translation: CASSEEIAGRVYEQYF.

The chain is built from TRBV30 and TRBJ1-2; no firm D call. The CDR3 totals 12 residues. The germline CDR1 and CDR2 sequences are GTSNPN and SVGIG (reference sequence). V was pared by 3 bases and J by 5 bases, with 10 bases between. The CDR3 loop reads CAWRSGPYGYTF. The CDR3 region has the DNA TGTGCCTGGAGGTCAGGTCCGTATGGCTACACCTTC.

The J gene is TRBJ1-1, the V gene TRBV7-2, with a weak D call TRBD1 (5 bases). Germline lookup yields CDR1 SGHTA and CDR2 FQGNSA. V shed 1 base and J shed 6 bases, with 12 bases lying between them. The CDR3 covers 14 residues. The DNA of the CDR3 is TGTGCCAGCAGCTTAGTGGGGGGTATTGCTGAAGCTTTCTTT. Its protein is CASSLVGGIAEAFF.

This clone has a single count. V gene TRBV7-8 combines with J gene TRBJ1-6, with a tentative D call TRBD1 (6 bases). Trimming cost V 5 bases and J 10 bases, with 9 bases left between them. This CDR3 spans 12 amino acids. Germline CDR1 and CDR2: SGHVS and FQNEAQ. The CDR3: CASSPQGSPLHF. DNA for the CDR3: TGTGCCAGCAGCCCCCAGGGGTCACCCCTCCACTTT.

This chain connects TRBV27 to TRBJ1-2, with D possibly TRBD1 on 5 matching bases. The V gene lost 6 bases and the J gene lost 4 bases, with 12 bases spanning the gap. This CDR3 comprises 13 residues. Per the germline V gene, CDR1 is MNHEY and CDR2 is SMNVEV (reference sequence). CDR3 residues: CASSQRGSYGYTF. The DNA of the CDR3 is TGTGCCAGCAGCCAAAGGGGCAGCTATGGCTACACCTTC.

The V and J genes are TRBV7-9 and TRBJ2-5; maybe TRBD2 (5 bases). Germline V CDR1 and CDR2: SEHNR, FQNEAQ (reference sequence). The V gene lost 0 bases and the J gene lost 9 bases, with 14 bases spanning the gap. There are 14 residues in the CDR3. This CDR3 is CASSLAIVQRPQYF. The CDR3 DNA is TGTGCCAGCAGCTTAGCGATCGTACAGCGGCCCCAGTACTTC.